This T cell receptor (beta chain) was sequenced in a study of T-cell reconstitution after alpha-beta-depleted transplantation in children. The CDR3 consists of 14 residues. Trimming took 3 bases from V and 6 from J; bases not matched to a gene: 0. The V gene's germline CDR1 is MRHNA and CDR2 SNTAGT. Preparation of the TCRbeta library was carried out with unique molecular identifiers. TCRdb fed the PCR reads into MiXCR, producing one record per CDR3 protein. The sample records 150,000 to 200,000 distinct CDR3 sequences, approximately 6.8% being singletons. This clonotype was seen repeatedly, ten times or more.

The receptor comes from a human donor who donated a stem cell graft to a child with Wiskott-Aldrich syndrome. The rearrangement joins TRBV6-4 to TRBJ1-6; 9 bases are shared with TRBD1. Sequencing was performed on PBMCs from the stem cell graft donor, taken from the stem cell graft. The CDR3 here is CASSEGQGNSPLHF. In nucleotides, the CDR3 is TGTGCCAGCAGTGAGGGACAGGGTAATTCACCCCTCCACTTT.